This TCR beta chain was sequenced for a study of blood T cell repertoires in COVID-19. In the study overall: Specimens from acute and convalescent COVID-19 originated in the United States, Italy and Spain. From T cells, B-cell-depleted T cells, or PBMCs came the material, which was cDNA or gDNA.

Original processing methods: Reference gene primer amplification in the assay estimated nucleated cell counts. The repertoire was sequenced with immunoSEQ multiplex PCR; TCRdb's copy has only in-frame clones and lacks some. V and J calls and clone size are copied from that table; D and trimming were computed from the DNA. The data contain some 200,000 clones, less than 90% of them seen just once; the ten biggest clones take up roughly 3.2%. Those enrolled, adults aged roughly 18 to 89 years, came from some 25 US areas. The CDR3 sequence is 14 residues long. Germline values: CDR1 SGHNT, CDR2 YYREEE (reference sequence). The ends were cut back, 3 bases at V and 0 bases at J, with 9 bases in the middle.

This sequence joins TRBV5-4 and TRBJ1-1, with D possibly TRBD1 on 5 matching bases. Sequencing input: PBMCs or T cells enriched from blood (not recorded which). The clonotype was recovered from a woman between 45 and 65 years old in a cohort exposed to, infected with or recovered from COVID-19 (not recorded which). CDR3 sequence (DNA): TGTGCCAGCAGCTCTGGGGGGATGAACACTGAAGCTTTCTTT. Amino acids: CASSSGGMNTEAFF.